This TCR beta chain is drawn from a study of T-cell reconstitution after alpha-beta-depleted transplantation in children. Germline loops: CDR1 MGHRA, CDR2 YSYEKL. The CDR3 consists of 15 residues. Trimming at V came to 4 bases and at J to 7 bases, leaving 7 bases not matched to a gene. Study-level points and caveats: After one year, T-cell counts and TCRbeta diversity mostly came from new T cells. Alpha-beta T cells about two months after transplant reportedly derived from several hundred expanded graft clones. After transplant, high TCRbeta diversity at day 60 in some patients arose from surviving recipient T cells and thymic progenitors.

Preparation of the TCRbeta library involved a method that used unique molecular identifiers. TCRdb recomputed calls from the PCR reads with MiXCR, one row per CDR3 protein. The sample lists around 580,000 distinct CDR3 sequences, roughly 27% occurring once. Comment on this clonotype: Its antigen remains unknown.

The chain couples TRBV4-1 to TRBJ1-4, with TRBD1 matching over 9 bases. This receptor was taken from a boy younger than two with Wiskott-Aldrich syndrome, due to receive a stem cell transplant. The sequencing used PBMCs, collected before TCRalphabeta/CD19-depleted stem cell transplant. The CDR3 DNA reads TGCGCCAGCAGCCGACCCACAGGGGGCGGTGAAAAACTGTTTTTT. It is translated as CASSRPTGGGEKLFF.